The 20 T cell receptor beta chains given below trace back to one sample, sequenced in a study of vaccination effects on CD4 cells after COVID-19. The table came from immunoSEQ multiplex PCR; TCRdb's copy has only in-frame clones and leaves some out. The sample yields roughly 54,000 clones, more than 75% seen once. Their antigens are not known. After expansion with viral peptide pools in the ViraFEST assay, antigen-specific CD4+ T cells were sequenced. Isolation of CD4+ T cells took place after around 10 days of culture. Sometime from March through December 2020, the person acquired a SARS-CoV-2 infection that PCR confirmed. The material was CD4+ T cells from PBMCs cultured with HIV peptides, obtained before COVID-19 vaccination. The subset is: HIV-1 Nef peptide pool negative control/reference culture. The origin of the receptors is a human donor who had a prior SARS-CoV-2 infection.

CDR3 nucleotide sequence: TGTGCCATCAGTGACCCAAATTGGGGGGCTAGCCTGAACACAGATACGCAGTATTTT. It codes for CAISDPNWGASLNTDTQYF. The chain recombines TRBV10-3 with TRBJ2-3, with D perhaps assigned TRBD1 or TRBD2 (6 bases each). Germline CDR1 is ENHRY and CDR2 is SYGVKD. The ends were cut back, 3 bases at V and 2 bases at J, with 24 bases in the middle. The length of the CDR3 is 19 residues.

The rearrangement links TRBV21-1 to TRBJ1-2; TRBD1 is taken as the D call from the table, unchecked against the DNA. TRBV21-1 is listed as a pseudogene. The CDR3 extends over 13 amino acids. CDR3: CASSSRGPGGYTF. In DNA, the CDR3 is TGTGCCAGCAGCAGCAGGGGTCCGGGGGGCTACACCTTC.

V is TRBV7-8 and J is TRBJ2-7; D uncertain. The CDR3 spans 15 residues. With 4 bases removed from V and 4 bases from J, the gap between germline ends came to 17 bases. Germline-derived CDR1 and CDR2 are SGHVS and FQNEAQ. CDR3 in DNA: TGTGCCAGCAGCTCCCAAATCTCGTCAGGATACGAGCAGTACTTC. Amino acids: CASSSQISSGYEQYF.

The chain is built from TRBV19 and TRBJ1-2; a possible D gene is TRBD1 (6 bases). Germline V gives CDR1 LNHDA, CDR2 SQIVND (reference sequence). V lost 6 bases to trimming and J lost 4 bases, with 18 bases between them. This CDR3 has 15 residues. CDR3: CASSKPGGLSYGYTF. The CDR3 DNA sequence: TGTGCCAGTAGCAAACCCGGGGGCCTGAGCTATGGCTACACCTTC. Variable domain in full (rest from reference TRBV19 and TRBJ1-2): DGGITQSPKYLFRKEGQNVTLSCEQNLNHDAMYWYRQDPGQGLRLIYYSQIVNDFQKGDIAEGYSVSREKKESFPLTVTSAQKNPTAFYLCASSKPGGLSYGYTFGSGTRLTVV.

The CDR3 here is CASSPVVAGGELFF. CDR3 sequence (DNA): TGTGCCAGCTCACCCGTAGTAGCGGGTGGGGAGCTGTTTTTT. This chain connects TRBV18 to TRBJ2-2; 7 bases map to TRBD2. The germline gives CDR1 KGHSH, CDR2 LQKENI. Trimming cost V 3 bases and J 8 bases; bases outside gene matches: 6. CDR3 length equals 14 residues.

This clone was seen only once. The V and J genes are TRBV2 and TRBJ2-5; possibly TRBD2 for D (6 bases). The CDR3 covers 16 residues. V was pared by 4 bases and J by 0 bases, with 15 bases between. Germline CDR1 is SNHLY and CDR2 is FYNNEI. The CDR3 spells CASSGYGGLYQETQYF. Here the CDR3 DNA reads TGTGCCAGCAGTGGTTACGGGGGACTGTACCAAGAGACCCAGTACTTC.

The genes are TRBV11-3 and TRBJ1-6, with D unclear. CDR3 length: 13 residues. V was cut by 1 base and J by 15 bases, with 13 bases left in between. CDR1 and CDR2 from the germline V gene are SGHNT and YENEEA. The CDR3 coding sequence is TGTGCCAGCAGCTTAGGGTTCGGGATAGGCCTCCACTTT. It specifies CASSLGFGIGLHF.

This clone was seen only a few times. CDR3: CASSLSYGADEKLFF. The DNA for the CDR3 is TGTGCCAGCTCACTGTCGTACGGGGCAGATGAAAAACTGTTTTTT. The V gene is TRBV18, the J gene TRBJ1-4; D possibly corresponds to TRBD1 (5 bases). This CDR3 has 15 residues. CDR1 and CDR2 from the germline V gene are KGHSH and LQKENI. The V end lost 4 bases, the J end lost 6 bases, and 15 bases lay between the germline ends. The full variable domain, rest sourced from reference TRBV18 and TRBJ1-4, is NAGVMQNPRHLVRRRGQEARLRCSPMKGHSHVYWYRQLPEEGLKFMVYLQKENIIDESGMPKERFSAEFPKEGPSILRIQQVVRGDSAAYFCASSLSYGADEKLFFGSGTQLSVL.

The V and J genes are TRBV11-3 and TRBJ2-5; 13 bases line up with TRBD2. V lost 5 bases and J lost 5; bases outside the gene matches: 5. The germline CDR1 and CDR2 sequences are SGHNT and YENEEA. This CDR3 region has 15 residues. The CDR3 nucleotides read TGTGCCAGCAGCGCGGGACTAGCGGGGTTGGAGACCCAGTACTTC. Its translation is CASSAGLAGLETQYF.

The rearrangement uses TRBV5-3 and TRBJ2-3, with D hard to call. TRBV5-3 is filed as an ORF, its function uncertain. Deletions cut 5 bases from V and 1 base from J, with 11 bases between. This CDR3 has 14 residues. The CDR3: CARSSYPGTDTQYF. DNA of the CDR3: TGTGCCAGAAGTTCATACCCCGGCACAGATACGCAGTATTTT.

The chain joins TRBV5-4 to TRBJ2-7; 9 bases map to TRBD1. Germline V gene lookup returns CDR1 SGHNT and CDR2 YYREEE (reference sequence). This CDR3 has 13 amino acids. V was pared by 5 bases and J by 2 bases, with 2 bases of the junction left unmatched. CDR3 sequence reads: CASRDRGTYEQYF. DNA of the CDR3: TGTGCCAGCAGGGACAGGGGCACCTACGAGCAGTACTTC.

The chain uses TRBV5-5 and TRBJ1-1; D is unresolved. CDR3 length: 14 amino acids. V was cut by 0 bases and J by 5 bases, with 11 bases left in between. The germline V gene has CDR1 SGHKS and CDR2 YYEKEE (reference sequence). CDR3 sequence (DNA): TGTGCCAGCAGCTTGGCGGTGTGGGGAACTGAAGCTTTCTTT. Translation gives CASSLAVWGTEAFF. The variable domain in full, completed from reference TRBV5-5 and TRBJ1-1, reads DAGVTQSPTHLIKTRGQQVTLRCSPISGHKSVSWYQQVLGQGPQFIFQYYEKEERGRGNFPDRFSARQFPNYSSELNVNALLLGDSALYLCASSLAVWGTEAFFGQGTRLTVV.

This clone is a singleton in its sample. The V and J genes are TRBV3-1 (or the pseudogene TRBV3-2) and TRBJ2-1; 10 bases are shared with TRBD2. The CDR3 runs to 19 residues. The V and J ends lost 1 base and 1 base, in that order; junction bases with no gene match: 10. CDR1 LGHDT and CDR2 YNNKEL come from the germline V gene (reference sequence). The CDR3 sequence is CASSQVGDSGGLSYNEQFF. The CDR3 region has the DNA TGTGCCAGCAGCCAAGTCGGTGATAGCGGGGGGCTATCCTACAATGAGCAGTTCTTC.

The V call is TRBV28, the J call TRBJ1-4; 7 bases agree with TRBD1. Germline assignment: CDR1 MDHEN and CDR2 SYDVKM. The CDR3 is 14 amino acids. The ends lost 5 bases at V and 8 bases at J; junction bases unmatched: 8. The CDR3 coding sequence is TGTGCCAGCAGTCCGACAGGGCTTCTGGAAAAACTGTTTTTT. Translating it yields CASSPTGLLEKLFF.

CDR3 DNA sequence: TGTGCCACCGTAATTGGGTATGGCTACACCTTC. Residues: CATVIGYGYTF. V usage is TRBV6-6 and J usage is TRBJ1-2; no firm D call. The germline gives CDR1 MNHNY, CDR2 SVGAGI (reference sequence). CDR3 length equals 11 residues. Trimming pared 10 bases from V and 5 bases from J, leaving 11 bases between.

The chain joins TRBV5-1 to TRBJ1-1, with D possibly matching TRBD1 (6 bases). The CDR3 consists of 15 residues. CDR1 is SGHRS, CDR2 YFSETQ, per germline. The ends were cut back, 3 bases at V and 4 bases at J, with 16 bases in the middle. CDR3 nucleotide sequence: TGCGCCAGCAGCTCCCAACCACAGGGCTCCACTGAAGCTTTCTTT. Residues: CASSSQPQGSTEAFF.

The chain employs TRBV10-3 and TRBJ2-7, with D tentatively TRBD2 (6 bases). V was trimmed by 2 bases and J by 4 bases, leaving 15 bases between them. CDR1 ENHRY and CDR2 SYGVKD come from the germline V gene. The CDR3 consists of 15 residues. The CDR3: CAISEGTGAQYEQYF. For the CDR3, the DNA is TGTGCCATCAGTGAGGGGACTGGGGCGCAGTACGAGCAGTACTTC.

The chain is built from TRBV12-5 and TRBJ2-2; possibly TRBD2 for D (6 bases). This CDR3 spans 15 amino acids. V dropped 2 bases and J dropped 1 base, with 8 bases sitting between them. Germline CDR1 and CDR2: LGHNT and FRNRAP. Here the CDR3 reads CASGLWRENTGELFF. Written as DNA, the CDR3 is TGTGCTAGTGGTTTGTGGCGGGAGAACACCGGGGAGCTGTTTTTT.

The chain joins TRBV4-2 to TRBJ2-7; tentatively, D is TRBD1 (6 bases). V lost 1 base and J lost 6, with 10 bases in between. The CDR3 length is 13 residues. CDR1 and CDR2 from the germline V gene are LGHNA and YNFKEQ. This chain's CDR3 is CASSQVSRGEQYF. The CDR3 coding sequence is TGTGCCAGCAGCCAAGTATCCAGGGGCGAGCAGTACTTC.

The V and J genes are TRBV5-1 and TRBJ1-5; the D gene is possibly TRBD1 (5 bases). Per the germline V gene, CDR1 is SGHRS and CDR2 is YFSETQ. V gave up 0 bases and J gave up 8 bases, with 12 bases separating them. This CDR3 has 14 amino acids. The chain's CDR3 is CASSLGQGEEPQHF. DNA for the CDR3: TGCGCCAGCAGCTTGGGCCAGGGAGAGGAGCCCCAGCATTTT.